Presented here are 3 T cell receptor beta chains from one specimen sequenced in a study of radiotherapy plus CTLA-4 blockade in lung cancer. Repertoires were generated with immunoSEQ multiplex PCR, while TCRdb's copy carries only in-frame clones and drops some. The repertoire holds about 43,000 clones, with roughly two thirds as singletons. The specimen comprised peripheral blood, sampled from a patient treated with radiotherapy plus ipilimumab. These receptors originate from a human donor with non-small cell lung cancer who had a partial response to radiotherapy plus ipilimumab.

This chain joins TRBV27 and TRBJ1-5, with 9 bases identical to TRBD1. Trimming took 4 bases from V and 7 from J; bases not matched to a gene: 5. Germline V gene lookup returns CDR1 MNHEY and CDR2 SMNVEV (reference sequence). The CDR3 has 14 residues. This CDR3 reads CASSWTGVRQPQHF. The CDR3 DNA follows: TGTGCCAGCAGTTGGACAGGGGTGAGACAGCCCCAGCATTTT.

This clone appeared a few times. J is TRBJ1-1 and V is TRBV13; 10 bases line up with TRBD1. The CDR3 extends over 14 amino acids. V was clipped by 5 bases and J by 5 bases; unmatched bases: 5. Germline CDR1 and CDR2: PRHDT and FYEKMQ (reference sequence). The CDR3, as DNA: TGTGCCAGCAGCATCGGGACAGGGGTAACTGAAGCTTTCTTT. Translating gives CASSIGTGVTEAFF.

The chain links TRBV18 to TRBJ1-2; D remains unclear. Germline V gene lookup returns CDR1 KGHSH and CDR2 LQKENI. Between the trimmed V and J ends, which lost 2 bases and 7 bases, there was a span of 14 bases. The CDR3 has 14 residues. The DNA for the CDR3 is TGTGCCAGCTCACCATTGGGTTCGGAGGCTGGCTACACCTTC. Encoded protein: CASSPLGSEAGYTF.